What follows describes a single T cell receptor (beta chain). Antigen unknown. V lost 5 bases and J lost 6; bases outside the gene matches: 11. CDR3 length: 16 amino acids. Germline V CDR1 and CDR2: SGHVS, FQNEAQ. This record comes from a study of Tregs in tolerant kidney transplant recipients. Some clones are missing from TCRdb's copy, which holds only in-frame ones; the method was immunoSEQ multiplex PCR. The data show about 78,000 clones, approximately 90% seen once. Study-wide results and caveats: Changing PCR primers prevented nucleotide comparison between some patients' samples. This study did not directly address biological reproducibility.

The receptor's source is a human donor who received a combined kidney and bone marrow transplant. The chain has TRBV7-8 and TRBJ2-1; 9 bases agree with TRBD2. The source material was Tregs from blood, sampled before the transplant. For the CDR3, the DNA is TGTGCCAGCAGCCACCGGGAGGGACTAGCAGGCAATGAGCAGTTCTTC. Translated: CASSHREGLAGNEQFF.